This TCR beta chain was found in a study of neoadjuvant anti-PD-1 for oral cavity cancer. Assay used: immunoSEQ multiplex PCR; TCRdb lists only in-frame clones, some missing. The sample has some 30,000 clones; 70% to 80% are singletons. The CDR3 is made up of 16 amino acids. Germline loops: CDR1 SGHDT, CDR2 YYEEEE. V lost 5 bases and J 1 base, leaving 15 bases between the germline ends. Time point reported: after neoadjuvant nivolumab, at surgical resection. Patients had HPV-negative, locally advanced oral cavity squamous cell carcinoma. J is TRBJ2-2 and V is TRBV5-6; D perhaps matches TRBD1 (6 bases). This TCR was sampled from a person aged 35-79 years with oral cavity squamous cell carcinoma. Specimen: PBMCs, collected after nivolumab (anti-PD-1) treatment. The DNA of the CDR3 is TGTGCCAGCAGTTTGCTTGGGACACTGAACACCGGGGAGCTGTTTTTT. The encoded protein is CASSLLGTLNTGELFF.